The rows below give T cell receptor beta chains drawn from one sample of a study of naive and memory T cell subsets. TCRdb redid the calling of the 5' RACE reads with MiXCR, one entry per CDR3 protein. The sample contains approximately 32,000 distinct CDR3 sequences, roughly a sixth of which appear only once. Receptors were obtained from a female donor in good health. CDR3s include the opening cysteine and the closing phenylalanine or tryptophan. Fields, in order: CDR3 protein, CDR3 DNA, J gene, clone size, V gene, D gene. D genes are given only for firm matches. The size entry is marked missing in some rows and otherwise reads once, few, many or a size class.

CASVGTDNEKLFF TGTGCCAGCGTGGGGACAGATAATGAAAAACTGTTTTTT TRBJ1-4 NA TRBV12-3/TRBV12-4 TRBD1
CSARQVDTGELFF TGCAGCGCTAGACAGGTGGACACCGGGGAGCTGTTTTTT TRBJ2-2 medium-sized TRBV29-1 NA
CASSYYAGGQPQHF TGTGCCAGCAGTTACTATGCAGGGGGGCAGCCCCAGCATTTT TRBJ1-5 many TRBV6-5 TRBD1
CASVGVGWGRTEAFF TGTGCCAGCGTGGGGGTTGGCTGGGGGCGGACTGAAGCTTTCTTT TRBJ1-1 once TRBV25-1 NA
CASRPGQLPNYEQYF TGTGCCAGCAGACCCGGACAGCTGCCAAACTACGAGCAGTACTTC TRBJ2-7 many TRBV13 NA
CATSDSSDSTGELFF TGTGCCACCAGTGATTCCTCGGACAGCACCGGGGAGCTGTTTTTT TRBJ2-2 NA TRBV24-1 NA
CASSAVLGTDNEQFF TGTGCCAGCAGCGCGGTTTTGGGCACCGACAATGAGCAGTTCTTC TRBJ2-1 NA TRBV7-9 NA
CASSLYADSSYEQYF TGTGCCAGCAGCTTATATGCCGACAGCTCCTACGAGCAGTACTTC TRBJ2-7 few TRBV11-2 NA
CSTTGNRGLYGYTF TGCAGTACAACGGGGAACAGGGGGCTCTATGGCTACACCTTC TRBJ1-2 many TRBV20-1 TRBD1
CATSIGTGNSPLHF TGTGCCACCAGCATAGGGACCGGTAATTCACCCCTCCACTTT TRBJ1-6 many TRBV15 NA
CASSQQGDGYGDTF TGTGCCAGCAGTCAACAGGGAGATGGGTATGGCGACACCTTC TRBJ1-2 NA TRBV27 NA
CSVAQGRTDTQYF TGCAGCGTTGCACAGGGACGCACAGATACGCAGTATTTT TRBJ2-3 many TRBV29-1 NA
CASSLGDRGGQETQYF TGTGCCAGCAGTTTAGGGGACAGGGGAGGCCAAGAGACCCAGTACTTC TRBJ2-5 few TRBV12-3/TRBV12-4 TRBD1
CRTSGGKNTEAFF TGCAGAACGTCAGGGGGTAAAAACACTGAAGCTTTCTTT TRBJ1-1 few TRBV20-1 TRBD1
CASRGFSGQPQHF TGTGCCAGCAGGGGATTCAGTGGACAGCCCCAGCATTTT TRBJ1-5 many TRBV6-5 NA
CSAAPGSPGYGDTF TGCAGTGCAGCCCCGGGCAGCCCTGGCTATGGCGACACCTTC TRBJ1-2 few TRBV20-1 NA
CSVSGQTYEQYF TGCAGCGTTTCGGGACAGACCTACGAGCAGTACTTC TRBJ2-7 many TRBV29-1 TRBD1
CASRISDRDHGYTF TGTGCCAGCAGAATCTCGGACAGGGACCATGGCTACACCTTC TRBJ1-2 NA TRBV6-5 TRBD1
CASSLDGVAYEQYF TGTGCCAGCAGCTTAGATGGGGTGGCCTACGAGCAGTACTTC TRBJ2-7 NA TRBV13 NA
CASSFGSGELFF TGTGCCAGCAGTTTCGGGTCCGGGGAGCTGTTTTTT TRBJ2-2 medium-sized TRBV12-3/TRBV12-4 NA
CSVELYQETQYF TGCAGCGTTGAATTGTACCAAGAGACCCAGTACTTC TRBJ2-5 many TRBV29-1 NA
CASSEGGRNTGELFF TGTGCCAGCAGCGAGGGGGGTCGGAACACCGGGGAGCTGTTTTTT TRBJ2-2 many TRBV6-1 NA
CASSFGRPSTTNEKLFF TGTGCCAGCAGTTTCGGCAGACCCTCTACAACTAATGAAAAACTGTTTTTT TRBJ1-4 medium-sized TRBV12-3/TRBV12-4 NA
CASSIGGGPLDNEQFF TGTGCCAGCAGCATCGGCGGGGGCCCTCTCGACAATGAGCAGTTCTTC TRBJ2-1 few TRBV7-9 NA
CASRLTGLETQYF TGCGCCAGCAGGCTGACAGGGTTAGAGACCCAGTACTTC TRBJ2-5 NA TRBV5-1 TRBD1
CASSPRLQWTDTQYF TGTGCCAGCTCACCAAGACTTCAGTGGACAGATACGCAGTATTTT TRBJ2-3 many TRBV18 NA
CASRGLGQIAGTEAFF TGTGCCAGCAGGGGCCTGGGACAGATTGCAGGCACTGAAGCTTTCTTT TRBJ1-1 few TRBV9 TRBD1
CSVEPRRDRGYGDTF TGCAGCGTTGAGCCACGGAGGGACAGGGGGTATGGCGACACCTTC TRBJ1-2 few TRBV29-1 TRBD1
CASSISDGFYEQYF TGTGCCAGCAGCATATCGGACGGATTCTACGAGCAGTACTTC TRBJ2-7 few TRBV7-2 NA
CSVEDRGRGGSGANVLTF TGCAGCGTTGAAGATCGGGGCAGGGGTGGCTCTGGGGCCAACGTCCTGACTTTC TRBJ2-6 few TRBV29-1 NA
CASAGTGTHEQYF TGTGCCAGCGCCGGGACAGGGACCCACGAGCAGTACTTC TRBJ2-7 many TRBV2 TRBD1
CASLQDRHHTEAFF TGTGCCAGCCTCCAAGACAGGCACCACACTGAAGCTTTCTTT TRBJ1-1 NA TRBV2 NA
CASSVGQGWTEAFF TGTGCCAGCAGCGTCGGACAGGGTTGGACTGAAGCTTTCTTT TRBJ1-1 few TRBV9 TRBD1
CASSAGPRDGYEQYF TGTGCCAGCAGCGCAGGGCCCCGGGACGGATACGAGCAGTACTTC TRBJ2-7 many TRBV7-6 NA
CSVEGAGGSYEQYF TGCAGCGTTGAAGGGGCGGGGGGGTCCTACGAGCAGTACTTC TRBJ2-7 NA TRBV29-1 TRBD2
CSARWGLRWETQYF TGCAGTGCTCGCTGGGGACTCCGGTGGGAGACCCAGTACTTC TRBJ2-5 NA TRBV20-1 NA
CSVDTGNSNQPQHF TGCAGCGTTGACACAGGAAATAGCAATCAGCCCCAGCATTTT TRBJ1-5 many TRBV29-1 NA
CASSARGRAARETQYF TGTGCCAGCAGCGCCCGTGGCAGGGCAGCTCGTGAGACCCAGTACTTC TRBJ2-5 few TRBV9 NA
CASSSGQKDRVTDTQYF TGTGCCAGCAGCTCGGGACAAAAGGATCGGGTCACAGATACGCAGTATTTT TRBJ2-3 few TRBV7-2 NA
CSGGGSMAEQFF TGCAGCGGAGGTGGGTCTATGGCTGAGCAGTTCTTC TRBJ2-1 many TRBV29-1 NA
CSARASVIPTGELFF TGCAGTGCTAGGGCCTCAGTAATTCCGACCGGGGAGCTGTTTTTT TRBJ2-2 few TRBV20-1 NA
CSARWGRGLSTAKNIQYF TGCAGTGCTAGATGGGGCAGGGGGCTTTCTACCGCCAAAAACATTCAGTACTTC TRBJ2-4 many TRBV20-1 TRBD1
CASISGFRRDNEQFF TGTGCCAGCATCTCTGGGTTCAGGCGTGACAATGAGCAGTTCTTC TRBJ2-1 few TRBV12-3/TRBV12-4 NA
CSARDFSGGTDTQYF TGCAGTGCTAGAGATTTTTCGGGGGGCACAGATACGCAGTATTTT TRBJ2-3 many TRBV20-1 NA
CASSLADRGTEAFF TGTGCCAGCAGCTTGGCGGACAGGGGGACTGAAGCTTTCTTT TRBJ1-1 few TRBV5-6 TRBD1
CASRNRVRTDTQYF TGTGCCAGCAGGAACAGGGTGAGGACAGATACGCAGTATTTT TRBJ2-3 medium-sized TRBV7-2 NA